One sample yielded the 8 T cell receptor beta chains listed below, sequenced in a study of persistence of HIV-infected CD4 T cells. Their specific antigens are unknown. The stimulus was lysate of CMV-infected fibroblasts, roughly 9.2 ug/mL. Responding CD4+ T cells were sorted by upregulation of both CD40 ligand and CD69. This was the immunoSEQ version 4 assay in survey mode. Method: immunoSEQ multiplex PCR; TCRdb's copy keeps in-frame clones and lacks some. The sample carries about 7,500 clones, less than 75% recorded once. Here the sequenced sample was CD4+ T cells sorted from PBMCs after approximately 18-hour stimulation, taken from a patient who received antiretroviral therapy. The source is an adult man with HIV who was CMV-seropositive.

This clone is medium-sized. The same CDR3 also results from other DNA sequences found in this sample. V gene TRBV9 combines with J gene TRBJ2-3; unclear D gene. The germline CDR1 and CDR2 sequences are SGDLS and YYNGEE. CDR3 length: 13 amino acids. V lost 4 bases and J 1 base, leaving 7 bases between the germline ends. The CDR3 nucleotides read TGTGCCAGCAGCCCTTCACGCACAGATACGCAGTATTTT. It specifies CASSPSRTDTQYF.

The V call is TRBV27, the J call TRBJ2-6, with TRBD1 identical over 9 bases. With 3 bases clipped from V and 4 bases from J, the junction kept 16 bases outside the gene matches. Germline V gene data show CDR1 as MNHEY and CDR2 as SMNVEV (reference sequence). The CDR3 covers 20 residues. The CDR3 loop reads CASSFWEAGTGKGGANVLTF. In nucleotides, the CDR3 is TGTGCCAGCAGTTTTTGGGAGGCCGGGACAGGGAAAGGAGGGGCCAACGTCCTGACTTTC.

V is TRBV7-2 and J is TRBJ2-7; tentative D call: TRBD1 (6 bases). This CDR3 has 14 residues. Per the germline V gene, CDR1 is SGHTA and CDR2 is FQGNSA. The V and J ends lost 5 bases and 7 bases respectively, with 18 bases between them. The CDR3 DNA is TGTGCCAGCAGCCGGACGGACGCAAGGGGGGAGCAGTACTTC. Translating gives CASSRTDARGEQYF.

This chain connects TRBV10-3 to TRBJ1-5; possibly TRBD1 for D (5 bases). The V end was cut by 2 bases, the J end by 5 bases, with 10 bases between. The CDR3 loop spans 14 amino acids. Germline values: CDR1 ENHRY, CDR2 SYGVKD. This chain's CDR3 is CAISEGRDDQPQHF. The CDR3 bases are TGTGCCATCAGTGAGGGCAGGGACGATCAGCCCCAGCATTTT.

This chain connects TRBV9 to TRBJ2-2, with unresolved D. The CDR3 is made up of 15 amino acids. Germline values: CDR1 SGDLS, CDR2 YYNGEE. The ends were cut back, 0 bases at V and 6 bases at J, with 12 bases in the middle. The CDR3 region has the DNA TGTGCCAGCAGCGTAGCGCCTGACAAGTCCGGGGAGCTGTTTTTT. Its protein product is CASSVAPDKSGELFF.

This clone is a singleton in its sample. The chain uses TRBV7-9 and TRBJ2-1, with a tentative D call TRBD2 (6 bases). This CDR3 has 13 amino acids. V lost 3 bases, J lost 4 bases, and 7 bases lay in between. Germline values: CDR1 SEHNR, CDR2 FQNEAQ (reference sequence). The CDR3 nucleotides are TGTGCCAGCAGCTTGGGGACTTACAATGAGCAGTTCTTC. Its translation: CASSLGTYNEQFF.

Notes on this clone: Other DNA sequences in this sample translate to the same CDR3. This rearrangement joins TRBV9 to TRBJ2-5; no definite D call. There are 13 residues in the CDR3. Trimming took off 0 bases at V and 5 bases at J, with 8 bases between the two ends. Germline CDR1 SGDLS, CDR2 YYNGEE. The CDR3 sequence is CASSVARTETQYF. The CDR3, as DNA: TGTGCCAGCAGCGTAGCTAGGACGGAGACCCAGTACTTC.

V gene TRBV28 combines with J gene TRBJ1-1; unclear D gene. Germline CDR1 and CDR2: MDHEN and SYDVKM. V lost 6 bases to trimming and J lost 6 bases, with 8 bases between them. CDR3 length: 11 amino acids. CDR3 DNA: TGTGCCAGCAGCGCTTACGCTGAAGCTTTCTTT. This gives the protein CASSAYAEAFF.